These 15 T cell receptor beta chains share one sample of origin, sequenced in a study of T cells in Graves' hyperthyroidism and ophthalmopathy. Using RNA transcripts as the source, TCR beta CDR3 regions were amplified. Initially, a first-round RT-PCR of the TCR CDR3 employed the HTBI primer set. One entry per CDR3 protein, called by TCRdb with MiXCR from the multiplex PCR reads. The top ten clones hold 30% to 35% of a sample with fewer than 350,000 distinct CDR3 sequences, over 12% of them seen once. The sequencing sample was made of blood. The receptors stem from a woman aged 45-65 years with Graves' hyperthyroidism that later progressed to Graves' ophthalmopathy.

This clonotype has a handful of counts. The chain joins TRBV7-2 to TRBJ1-4; D call uncertain. V lost 0 bases to trimming and J lost 8 bases, with 13 bases between them. The CDR3 covers 15 residues. Per germline, CDR1 SGHTA and CDR2 FQGNSA. CDR3 nucleotide sequence: TGTGCCAGCAGCTTAGCGCGGGTGAGGTGGGAAAAACTGTTTTTT. It translates to CASSLARVRWEKLFF.

This clonotype was counted many times. This chain links TRBV20-1 with TRBJ2-1, with 11 bases matching TRBD2. V lost 3 bases, J lost 8 bases, and 9 bases stayed unmatched. The V gene's germline CDR1 is DFQATT and CDR2 SNEGSKA (reference sequence). The CDR3 is 15 amino acids. The CDR3 DNA follows: TGCAGTGCTAGGGTTACTAGCGGGAGATTGGATGAGCAGTTCTTC. It is translated as CSARVTSGRLDEQFF.

The CDR3 region has the DNA TGTGCCAGCAGTTTAGGCGGGGGGGACAATGAGCAGTTCTTC. This sequence encodes CASSLGGGDNEQFF. V is TRBV28 and J is TRBJ2-1; 9 bases line up with TRBD2. The CDR3 covers 14 residues. CDR1 and CDR2 (germline): MDHEN, SYDVKM. J was trimmed by 5 bases and V by 2 bases; bases with no gene match: 1.

The rearrangement uses TRBV10-3 and TRBJ1-2, with unresolved D. This CDR3 has 16 amino acids. Trimming removed 0 bases from V and 7 bases from J, with 18 bases in between. Germline V lookup: CDR1 ENHRY, CDR2 SYGVKD. CDR3 residues: CAISESLSLPVSGYTF. CDR3 DNA: TGTGCCATCAGTGAGTCTCTTTCGCTCCCTGTCTCTGGCTACACCTTC.

This clonotype was counted at least ten times. The V call is TRBV28, the J call TRBJ2-1, with D possibly matching TRBD2 (6 bases). The CDR3 length is 15 residues. Trimming removed 7 bases at V and 3 bases at J, with 16 bases between. Germline V gene sequence: CDR1 MDHEN, CDR2 SYDVKM. CDR3 in amino acids: CASTTIGGGYNEQFF. CDR3 sequence (DNA): TGTGCCAGCACCACCATTGGGGGAGGCTACAATGAGCAGTTCTTC.

This clonotype was counted many times. V is TRBV7-9 and J is TRBJ2-7; no reliable D call. This CDR3 region has 14 residues. Trimming shortened V by 5 bases and J by 2 bases, and 13 bases separated the two germline ends. Germline V lookup: CDR1 SEHNR, CDR2 FQNEAQ (reference sequence). CDR3 nucleotide sequence: TGTGCCAGCAGCGCCTTGGGTCGACCCTACGAGCAGTACTTC. Protein: CASSALGRPYEQYF.

The table lists this clonotype with many counts. This sequence joins TRBV6-1 and TRBJ2-7; D is tentatively TRBD1 or TRBD2 (5 bases each). CDR3 length: 15 amino acids. Germline values: CDR1 MNHNS, CDR2 SASEGT. The V end lost 5 bases, the J end lost 4 bases, and 18 bases lay between the germline ends. The CDR3 DNA is TGTGCCAGCAGTTACGGACGAGGGGCACCTTACGAGCAGTACTTC. Translating gives CASSYGRGAPYEQYF.

Ten or more counts support this clonotype. This chain uses TRBV2 with TRBJ2-7, with 12 bases lining up with TRBD2. CDR3 length equals 13 residues. V lost 10 bases and J lost 3; bases outside the gene matches: 4. Looked up from germline, CDR1 is SNHLY and CDR2 is FYNNEI. CDR3 sequence reads: CATASGRDYEQYF. For the CDR3, the DNA is TGTGCCACCGCTAGCGGGAGGGACTACGAGCAGTACTTC. Looking up the rest from reference TRBV2 and TRBJ2-7 gives the full variable domain: EPEVTQTPSHQVTQMGQEVILRCVPISNHLYFYWYRQILGQKVEFLVSFYNNEISEKSEIFDDQFSVERPDGSNFTLKIRSTKLEDSAMYFCATASGRDYEQYFGPGTRLTVT.

The J gene is TRBJ2-7, the V gene TRBV19; D ambiguous. V was clipped by 4 bases and J by 3 bases, with 10 bases between them. CDR1 LNHDA and CDR2 SQIVND come from the germline V gene (reference sequence). The CDR3 runs to 13 residues. CDR3 region: CASSTVDDYEQYF. The DNA of the CDR3 is TGTGCCAGTAGTACCGTCGACGACTACGAGCAGTACTTC.

About this clonotype: The junction departs from germline at one end; a sequencing error may be responsible. The chain uses TRBV28 and TRBJ2-7, with 10 bases aligning to TRBD2. The germline V gene encodes CDR1 MDHEN and CDR2 SYDVKM. The CDR3 runs 16 residues. The CDR3 DNA reads TGTGCCAACAGTTCCCCTGGTAGCGGGAGGCCCTACGAGCAGTACTTC. It is translated as CANSSPGSGRPYEQYF. The whole variable domain, filled in from reference TRBV28 and TRBJ2-7, reads DVKVTQSSRYLVKRTGEKVFLECVQDMDHENMFWYRQDPGLGLRLIYFSYDVKMKEKGDIPEGYSVSREKKERFSLILESASTNQTSMYLCANSSPGSGRPYEQYFGPGTRLTVT.

V usage is TRBV5-1 and J usage is TRBJ2-3, with 12 bases identical to TRBD1. The CDR3 is made up of 15 amino acids. Germline V gene sequence: CDR1 SGHRS, CDR2 YFSETQ. V lost 7 bases and J lost 5; bases outside the gene matches: 8. Here the CDR3 reads CASGQGTGGIDTQYF. The CDR3 region has the DNA TGCGCCAGCGGCCAGGGGACAGGGGGCATAGATACGCAGTATTTT.

This clonotype was recorded at least ten times. V and J are TRBV11-2 and TRBJ2-1; D is uncertain. CDR1 and CDR2 from the germline V gene are SGHAT and FQNNGV. The CDR3 contains 14 residues. The germline V and J ends were trimmed by 1 base and 6 bases, with 10 bases remaining between them. CDR3 sequence reads: CASSLGNIGNEQFF. The CDR3 DNA is TGTGCCAGCAGCTTAGGAAATATCGGCAATGAGCAGTTCTTC.

This clonotype was found many times. The rearrangement joins TRBV7-9 to TRBJ2-5, with D perhaps being TRBD1 or TRBD2 (5 bases each). CDR3 size: 15 residues. The V gene lost 2 bases and the J gene lost 4 bases, with 14 bases spanning the gap. Germline V CDR1 and CDR2: SEHNR, FQNEAQ (reference sequence). For the CDR3, the DNA is TGTGCCAGCAGCTTAATGGGGGTTCTAGGAGAGACCCAGTACTTC. Translated: CASSLMGVLGETQYF.

The table lists this clonotype with many counts. The gene calls are TRBV10-3 and TRBJ1-1; the D is unclear. In germline, CDR1 is ENHRY, CDR2 SYGVKD. CDR3 length equals 13 residues. V was shortened by 7 bases and J by 0 bases, with 9 bases between the two germline ends. The CDR3 DNA sequence: TGTGCCATCAAGGGATCGGTGAACACTGAAGCTTTCTTT. This gives the protein CAIKGSVNTEAFF.

This clonotype occurred many times. The chain carries TRBV2 and TRBJ2-5; D ambiguous. Germline V lookup: CDR1 SNHLY, CDR2 FYNNEI. The V and J ends lost 6 bases and 1 base respectively, with 9 bases between them. There are 13 residues in the CDR3. The CDR3 protein is CASSRLVQETQYF. In DNA, the CDR3 is TGTGCCAGCAGCCGACTTGTCCAAGAGACCCAGTACTTC.